This T cell receptor (beta chain) was found in a study of Ad26.COV2.S vaccination and SARS-CoV-2 variants. Germline V lookup: CDR1 LNHNV, CDR2 YYDKDF (reference sequence). The V end lost 0 bases, the J end lost 2 bases, and 13 bases lay between the germline ends. The CDR3 contains 16 residues. Treatment in this sample: 15 to 20 received Ad26.COV2.S at low or high dose, single or two shots; a few received placebo; per-sample allocation not given. Samples analyzed were those drawn on day 63 after the first vaccine or placebo injection. Data came from immunoSEQ multiplex PCR; TCRdb stores just in-frame clones and leaves some out. The sample holds some 250,000 clones, roughly 90% seen once.

This clonotype was obtained from a person between 18 and 60 years old who received the Ad26.COV2.S COVID-19 vaccine or a placebo. Sequencing was performed on peripheral blood, taken in a trial of Ad26.COV2.S vaccine versus placebo. V is TRBV15 and J is TRBJ2-5; D is uncertain. CDR3 amino acids: CATSRDPSLRQETQYF. Here the CDR3 DNA reads TGTGCCACCAGCAGAGATCCGTCACTCAGACAAGAGACCCAGTACTTC.